A selection of T cell receptor beta chains follows, all from one sample in a study of vaccination and CD4 T cells after COVID-19. Antigens for these TCRs are unknown. TCRdb reprocessed the PCR reads via MiXCR and lists one record per CDR3 protein. The sample yields over 5,500 distinct CDR3 sequences, approximately 48% seen once. Sequenced input: CD4+ T cells from blood, cultured in vitro. These receptors originate from a human donor in good health. The CDR3 runs from the conserved cysteine through the conserved F or W. Fields, in order: V gene, J gene, clone size, D gene, CDR3 protein, CDR3 DNA. The D gene is left open where the match is weak. The size of a clone is reported for some rows only, either as once, few or many, or as a class for expanded clones.

TRBV4-3,TRBJ2-7,-,-,CASSQDYGGLREQYF,TGCGCCAGCAGCCAAGATTACGGGGGGCTGAGGGAGCAGTACTTC
TRBV5-6,TRBJ2-5,-,TRBD1,CASSLQGPRETQYF,TGTGCCAGCAGCTTACAGGGGCCCAGAGAGACCCAGTACTTC
TRBV24-1,TRBJ2-3,-,TRBD2,CATSDSSWVAGDTDTQYF,TGTGCCACCAGTGACTCCTCCTGGGTAGCGGGAGACACAGATACGCAGTATTTT
TRBV19,TRBJ1-2,-,-,CASRPLGGDNYGYTF,TGTGCCAGTAGGCCCCTGGGAGGAGACAACTATGGCTACACCTTC
TRBV2,TRBJ2-5,-,-,CASSGILSGGWAETQYF,TGTGCCAGCAGCGGGATTTTAAGTGGGGGCTGGGCAGAGACCCAGTACTTC
TRBV27,TRBJ2-7,once,-,CASSLQQGRTYEQYF,TGTGCCAGCAGTCTCCAACAGGGCCGAACTTACGAGCAGTACTTC
TRBV20-1,TRBJ1-1,-,TRBD1,CSATLGQGSTEAFF,TGCAGTGCGACCCTGGGACAGGGTTCCACTGAAGCTTTCTTT
TRBV30,TRBJ2-5,-,-,CAVGLRAETQYF,TGTGCCGTGGGGTTGAGGGCAGAGACCCAGTACTTC
TRBV20-1,TRBJ1-1,-,TRBD1,CSALPPGTANTEAFF,TGCAGTGCTCTCCCCCCCGGGACAGCGAACACTGAAGCTTTCTTT
TRBV12-3/TRBV12-4,TRBJ1-1,-,-,CASSYRREAFF,TGTGCCAGCAGTTACAGGAGAGAAGCTTTCTTT
TRBV10-3,TRBJ2-3,-,TRBD1,CASLRDRAYVADTQYF,TGTGCCAGTCTCCGGGACAGGGCTTACGTGGCGGATACGCAGTATTTT
TRBV30,TRBJ1-1,-,-,CAWGPQGEAFF,TGTGCCTGGGGACCACAGGGTGAAGCTTTCTTT
TRBV2,TRBJ1-1,-,-,CASRRLESGGRNTEAFF,TGTGCCAGCAGGAGACTTGAATCCGGGGGGAGGAACACTGAAGCTTTCTTT
TRBV20-1,TRBJ2-7,-,TRBD1,CSASPPGQGYEQYF,TGCAGTGCTAGCCCCCCAGGACAGGGCTACGAGCAGTACTTC
TRBV7-2,TRBJ2-1,-,-,CASSVRQGGSEQFF,TGTGCCAGCAGCGTCCGACAGGGAGGGAGTGAGCAGTTCTTC